The 22 T cell receptor beta chains given below trace back to one sample, sequenced in a study of shared clonotypes between healthy human individuals. The method was immunoSEQ multiplex PCR; TCRdb's version includes in-frame clones alone and lacks a portion of them. The table lists around 2.1 million clones, 85% to 95% of them singletons. In the naive CD8 group, cells lacked CD45RO and were positively selected for CCR7, so terminally differentiated effector memory CD45RA+ cells were left out. Sequencing used naive CD8+ T cells from PBMCs. The receptor set was obtained from a man in his late teens or twenties in good health. Some clones in this sample may be carry-over from other donors' samples.

A note on this clone: Different DNA sequences within this sample yield the same CDR3. The rearrangement links TRBV27 to TRBJ2-7, with D perhaps TRBD2 (6 bases). The V end was cut by 3 bases, the J end by 4 bases, with 7 bases between. In germline, CDR1 is MNHEY, CDR2 SMNVEV (reference sequence). The CDR3 is 12 amino acids. The CDR3 region is CASSFAGYEQYF. In DNA form, the CDR3 reads TGTGCCAGCAGTTTTGCGGGGTACGAGCAGTACTTC.

The chain recombines TRBV21-1 with TRBJ2-2; TRBD2 is taken as the D call from the table, unchecked against the DNA. TRBV21-1 is designated a pseudogene. The CDR3 totals 16 residues. The CDR3 nucleotides are TGTGCCAGCCCCCAAGTGGCAGAGCGAAGGTCCGGGGAGCTGTTTTTT. Translating gives CASPQVAERRSGELFF.

This clone was seen a few times. This chain connects TRBV30 to TRBJ1-1, with D hard to call. CDR3 length: 11 amino acids. Deletions cut 5 bases from V and 1 base from J, with 5 bases between. In germline, CDR1 is GTSNPN, CDR2 SVGIG (reference sequence). The CDR3 loop is CAWHQNTEAFF. The CDR3, as DNA: TGTGCCTGGCACCAGAACACTGAAGCTTTCTTT. The full variable domain, in which reference TRBV30 and TRBJ1-1 provide the parts outside the CDR3, is SQTIHQWPATLVQPVGSPLSLECTVEGTSNPNLYWYRQAAGRGLQLLFYSVGIGQISSEVPQNLSASRPQDRQFILSSKKLLLSDSGFYLCAWHQNTEAFFGQGTRLTVV.

This chain joins TRBV2 and TRBJ2-3, with TRBD1 matching 8 bases. Germline loops: CDR1 SNHLY, CDR2 FYNNEI. V was clipped by 8 bases and J by 2 bases; unmatched bases: 15. The CDR3 is made up of 17 amino acids. The CDR3 protein is CASRALGTGTPTDTQYF. The CDR3 nucleotides are TGTGCCAGCCGAGCCCTTGGGACAGGAACACCCACAGATACGCAGTATTTT.

The V and J genes are TRBV7-9 and TRBJ2-1; D may be TRBD1 (6 bases). Germline values: CDR1 SEHNR, CDR2 FQNEAQ (reference sequence). V lost 5 bases, J lost 5 bases, and 10 bases lay in between. This CDR3 has 13 amino acids. The CDR3 is CASSARTDNEQFF. The CDR3 DNA reads TGTGCCAGCAGCGCCCGGACAGACAATGAGCAGTTCTTC.

The chain is built from TRBV11-2 and TRBJ1-4; D is perhaps TRBD1 (5 bases). Trimming pared 2 bases from V and 7 bases from J, leaving 17 bases between. Germline V CDR1 and CDR2: SGHAT, FQNNGV. The CDR3 extends over 16 amino acids. The CDR3 reads CASSLFTRDHPEKLFF. CDR3 in DNA: TGTGCCAGCAGCTTATTCACCCGGGACCATCCTGAAAAACTGTTTTTT.

Of note for this clone: The junction does not match germline at one end; this may be a read error. The gene calls are TRBV29-1 and TRBJ2-5; a weak D match, TRBD1 (5 bases). Germline CDR1 SQVTM, CDR2 ANQGSEA. This CDR3 is built from 15 residues. CDR3 sequence (DNA): TGCAGCGTGGAAGGACCCTTGTGGGGCCGAGAGACCCAGTACTTC. Its protein product is CSVEGPLWGRETQYF.

This clone appeared once. The chain uses TRBV7-6 and TRBJ1-3; TRBD1 might be the D (6 bases). There are 17 residues in the CDR3. Trimming left V 5 bases short and J 8 bases short, with 25 bases between. CDR1 and CDR2 (germline): SGHVS, FNYEAQ. CDR3 in DNA: TGTGCCAGCAGCCCAAAGGTGTACAGAAACAGGGCAGACACCATATATTTT. Translation: CASSPKVYRNRADTIYF.

V is TRBV6-6 and J is TRBJ1-3; weak D call: TRBD1 (5 bases). Trimming removed 8 bases at V and 2 bases at J, with 13 bases between. The CDR3 is made up of 14 amino acids. The germline V gene encodes CDR1 MNHNY and CDR2 SVGAGI (reference sequence). The CDR3 DNA reads TGTGCCAGCGCTCCCCCAGGGACTGGAAACACCATATATTTT. It codes for CASAPPGTGNTIYF.

This chain links TRBV7-9 with TRBJ2-2; maybe TRBD2 (5 bases). Germline V gene sequence: CDR1 SEHNR, CDR2 FQNEAQ (reference sequence). This CDR3 has 15 residues. Trimming removed 3 bases at V and 5 bases at J, with 13 bases between. The chain's CDR3 is CASSLRDYRTGELFF. CDR3 DNA sequence: TGTGCCAGCAGCTTGAGGGATTATCGGACCGGGGAGCTGTTTTTT.

The chain couples TRBV7-9 to TRBJ2-5; a weak D match, TRBD1 (6 bases). V lost 2 bases and J 0 bases, leaving 16 bases between the germline ends. Germline V CDR1 and CDR2: SEHNR, FQNEAQ (reference sequence). The CDR3 spans 17 residues. This CDR3 is CASSLPRQGMNQETQYF. CDR3 bases: TGTGCCAGCAGCTTACCCCGGCAGGGGATGAACCAAGAGACCCAGTACTTC.

About this clone itself: The junction departs from germline at one end; a sequencing error may be responsible. The chain has TRBV5-6 and TRBJ2-4; TRBD1 or TRBD2 may be the D gene (5 bases each). CDR3 length: 12 amino acids. Germline CDR1 and CDR2: SGHDT and YYEEEE. The CDR3, as DNA: TGTGCCAGCAGCGAGGGACGTCAGATTCCGTACTTC. This translates into CASSEGRQIPYF.

A note on this clone: Distinct nucleotide sequences in the sample also encode this CDR3. The genes are TRBV7-3 and TRBJ1-1; maybe TRBD1 (5 bases). V shed 4 bases and J shed 4 bases, with 10 bases lying between them. Per germline, CDR1 SGHTA and CDR2 FQGTGA. The CDR3 spans 13 residues. The CDR3 sequence is CASSSLGGTEAFF. CDR3 in DNA: TGTGCCAGCAGCTCACTCGGGGGCACTGAAGCTTTCTTT.

This rearrangement joins TRBV4-2 to TRBJ2-1; 10 bases align to TRBD2. Germline CDR1 reads LGHNA; CDR2 reads YNFKEQ. There are 20 residues in the CDR3. Trimming cost V 4 bases and J 1 base; bases outside gene matches: 16. The CDR3 nucleotides read TGTGCCAGCAGCCTGAGTCCGGGACTAGCGCCCATGGGGTCCTACAATGAGCAGTTCTTC. Translated, it gives CASSLSPGLAPMGSYNEQFF.

This clone came up once. This rearrangement joins TRBV28 to TRBJ2-7; D gene ambiguous. CDR3 length: 11 amino acids. Germline assignment: CDR1 MDHEN and CDR2 SYDVKM. V was cut by 10 bases and J by 2 bases, with 9 bases left in between. CDR3 sequence (DNA): TGTGCCACCTCAAGTACCTACGAGCAGTACTTC. This gives the protein CATSSTYEQYF.

The chain couples TRBV27 to TRBJ2-1, with D perhaps TRBD1 (6 bases). The CDR3 runs 16 residues. The germline gives CDR1 MNHEY, CDR2 SMNVEV (reference sequence). Trimming stripped 5 bases from V and 7 bases from J, with 21 bases between. The CDR3 coding sequence is TGTGCCAGCAGTCCATCTCCGAGGGGGTTGTGGAATGAGCAGTTCTTC. Its translation: CASSPSPRGLWNEQFF.

The chain carries TRBV4-2 and TRBJ1-2, with D possibly matching TRBD1 (5 bases). Germline V gene lookup returns CDR1 LGHNA and CDR2 YNFKEQ. Trimming took off 4 bases at V and 8 bases at J, with 14 bases between the two ends. CDR3 length: 13 amino acids. CDR3 sequence reads: CASSPRGGDGYTF. CDR3 DNA sequence: TGTGCCAGCAGCCCCCGGGGAGGGGACGGCTACACCTTC.

The chain uses TRBV27 and TRBJ2-7; D might be TRBD2 (6 bases). The V and J ends lost 5 bases and 6 bases respectively, with 17 bases between them. CDR3 length equals 14 residues. Germline loops: CDR1 MNHEY, CDR2 SMNVEV (reference sequence). CDR3 region: CASSPYRDSAEQYF. DNA of the CDR3: TGTGCCAGCAGTCCATACCGGGACTCAGCCGAGCAGTACTTC.

V is TRBV6-5 and J is TRBJ1-5, with unresolved D. Germline V CDR1 and CDR2: MNHEY, SVGAGI. The length of the CDR3 is 14 residues. Deletions cut 6 bases from V and 0 bases from J, with 9 bases between. CDR3 residues: CASSPVYSNQPQHF. The CDR3 nucleotides are TGTGCCAGCAGCCCGGTATATAGCAATCAGCCCCAGCATTTT.

This clone was detected a few times. The CDR3 region has the DNA TGCGCCAGCAGCCAAGCCCCCGAAAAACTGTTTTTT. Residues: CASSQAPEKLFF. The chain is built from TRBV4-1 and TRBJ1-4; D is unresolved. The germline V and J ends were trimmed by 1 base and 8 bases, with 5 bases remaining between them. This CDR3 is 12 amino acids long. Germline assignment: CDR1 MGHRA and CDR2 YSYEKL.

This clone was counted a single time. The V gene is TRBV7-9, the J gene TRBJ2-1, with 7 bases that match TRBD2. CDR3 size: 17 residues. V lost 1 base to trimming and J lost 5 bases; unmatched junction nucleotides: 11. The V gene's germline CDR1 is SEHNR and CDR2 FQNEAQ (reference sequence). Written as DNA, the CDR3 is TGTGCCAGCAGCTTAGGATCTGCGGGAGTGAGGGACAATGAGCAGTTCTTC. This codes for CASSLGSAGVRDNEQFF.

The chain recombines TRBV2 with TRBJ2-3; D remains ambiguous. Germline V gives CDR1 SNHLY, CDR2 FYNNEI. The CDR3 runs 15 residues. The V and J ends lost 6 bases and 0 bases respectively, with 13 bases between them. The CDR3 DNA reads as TGTGCCAGCAGGCGACTCGTTTCTAGCACAGATACGCAGTATTTT. Protein product: CASRRLVSSTDTQYF.